The rows below give T cell receptor beta chains drawn from one sample of a study of cytomegalovirus exposure and HLA in healthy donors. This table comes from immunoSEQ multiplex PCR, and its TCRdb copy is limited to in-frame clones, with some not included. The repertoire has some 250,000 clones, about 90% of them found once; the top ten carry around 3.1%. The material sequenced was PBMCs. The receptors shown here come from a woman in her 30s in good health and CMV-seronegative. Each CDR3 is given with its conserved first and last residue. D genes are given only for firm matches. Expanded clones get a size class; other rows say once, few or many, or leave the size out.

J gene | D gene | clone size | V gene | CDR3 protein | CDR3 DNA
TRBJ1-1 | TRBD1 | NA | TRBV9 | CASSVFRGLGNTEAFF | TGTGCCAGCAGCGTCTTCAGGGGGCTTGGGAACACTGAAGCTTTCTTT
TRBJ2-1 | TRBD2 | NA | TRBV11-2 | CASSQLAGSYNEQFF | TGTGCCAGCAGCCAACTAGCGGGATCTTACAATGAGCAGTTCTTC
TRBJ2-1 | TRBD2 | NA | TRBV9 | CASSVAGGLAGFEQFF | TGTGCCAGCAGCGTAGCTGGGGGACTAGCGGGCTTTGAGCAGTTCTTC
TRBJ1-3 | NA | NA | TRBV6-1 | CASSETDASSGNTIYF | TGTGCCAGCAGTGAGACGGACGCGAGCTCTGGAAACACCATATATTTT
TRBJ2-3 | NA | NA | TRBV25-1 | CASSLGGSITDTQYF | TGTGCCAGCAGCCTAGGGGGTTCCATCACAGATACGCAGTATTTT
TRBJ2-5 | NA | NA | TRBV5-1 | CASSLSVGGETQYF | TGCGCCAGCAGCTTGTCGGTCGGAGGGGAGACCCAGTACTTC
TRBJ2-5 | NA | NA | TRBV5-1 | CASSFGGETQYF | TGCGCCAGCAGCTTCGGGGGAGAGACCCAGTACTTC
TRBJ1-2 | NA | NA | TRBV5-1 | CASSSTSGGYGYTF | TGCGCCAGCAGCTCTACTTCGGGGGGGTATGGCTACACCTTC
TRBJ2-7 | TRBD1 | NA | TRBV27 | CASSSPGRGLYEQYF | TGTGCCAGCAGTTCCCCAGGAAGGGGGCTTTACGAGCAGTACTTC
TRBJ2-7 | TRBD1 | NA | TRBV27 | CASSYLGTGGEQYF | TGTGCCAGCAGTTACCTGGGGACAGGGGGCGAGCAGTACTTC
TRBJ2-5 | NA | NA | TRBV5-1 | CASSSIQEETQYF | TGCGCCAGCAGCTCTATACAGGAGGAGACCCAGTACTTC
TRBJ1-2 | NA | NA | TRBV5-6 | CASSSGHPIYGYTF | TGTGCCAGCAGCTCGGGACATCCTATCTATGGCTACACCTTC
TRBJ2-1 | NA | NA | TRBV19 | CASSTSSAGATEQFF | TGTGCCAGTAGTACCTCATCCGCAGGGGCGACTGAGCAGTTCTTC
TRBJ2-1 | TRBD1 | NA | TRBV5-1 | CASSLIQTGIASNEQFF | TGCGCCAGCAGCTTGATCCAGACAGGGATCGCTTCAAATGAGCAGTTCTTC
TRBJ1-3 | NA | once | TRBV15 | CATWIGTSSSGNTIYF | TGTGCCACGTGGATCGGGACGTCCAGCTCTGGAAACACCATATATTTT
TRBJ1-1 | NA | NA | TRBV27 | CASVTSGSKGEAFF | TGTGCCAGCGTTACCAGCGGTAGTAAGGGTGAAGCTTTCTTT
TRBJ2-6 | NA | few | TRBV12-5 | CASAIILDGFTGANVLTF | TGTGCTAGTGCCATTATTCTGGACGGATTTACTGGGGCCAACGTCCTGACTTTC
TRBJ2-1 | NA | NA | TRBV29-1 | CSVAEGYNEQFF | TGCAGCGTTGCTGAGGGGTACAATGAGCAGTTCTTC
TRBJ2-7 | NA | NA | TRBV4-3 | CASSQAWFGGLNSSYEQYF | TGCGCCAGCAGCCAAGCCTGGTTTGGGGGGTTGAACAGCTCCTACGAGCAGTACTTC
TRBJ2-3 | NA | NA | TRBV2 | CASSIRGITDTQYF | TGTGCCAGCAGTATCCGCGGGATCACAGATACGCAGTATTTT
TRBJ2-1 | NA | few | TRBV27 | CASSLFQGRRGNEQFF | TGTGCCAGCAGTTTATTCCAGGGGCGTCGGGGCAATGAGCAGTTCTTC
TRBJ2-7 | NA | NA | TRBV7-8 | CASSLASSWSGEQYF | TGTGCCAGCAGCTTAGCGTCTTCGTGGTCGGGCGAGCAGTACTTC
TRBJ2-3 | NA | NA | TRBV6-5 | CASSLGVLDTQYF | TGTGCCAGCAGTTTGGGAGTTCTTGATACGCAGTATTTT
TRBJ2-7 | TRBD2 | NA | TRBV14 | CASSQDEAGVSHEQYF | TGTGCCAGCAGCCAAGATGAGGCGGGAGTGAGTCACGAGCAGTACTTC
TRBJ2-5 | NA | NA | TRBV15 | CATSTRTGGRGETQYF | TGTGCCACCAGCACAAGAACCGGGGGGCGTGGAGAGACCCAGTACTTC
TRBJ2-7 | NA | NA | TRBV5-4 | CASSLAQGSYEQYF | TGTGCCAGCAGCTTGGCCCAGGGATCCTACGAGCAGTACTTC
TRBJ2-5 | TRBD2 | NA | TRBV2 | CASKREQETQYF | TGTGCCAGCAAGCGGGAACAAGAGACCCAGTACTTC
TRBJ2-7 | NA | NA | TRBV29-1 | CSAGTGYYEQYF | TGCAGCGCCGGAACAGGCTACTACGAGCAGTACTTC
TRBJ2-1 | TRBD2 | NA | TRBV25-1 | CASSASTGTRGHDEQFF | TGTGCCAGCAGTGCATCAACCGGGACTAGGGGACACGATGAGCAGTTCTTC